A single sample is the source of the 18 T cell receptor beta chains below, sequenced in a study of blood T cell repertoires in COVID-19. The protocol was immunoSEQ multiplex PCR, while the TCRdb copy is restricted to in-frame clones and leaves out a portion. Of 150,000 to 200,000 clones listed, roughly 86% were seen once; the top ten hold 7% to 7.5%. What was sequenced was peripheral blood. The receptors were gathered from a woman older than 75 in a cohort sampled during active or convalescent COVID-19.

V is TRBV27 and J is TRBJ2-7; possible D gene TRBD2, 6 bases. V was clipped by 5 bases and J by 2 bases, with 13 bases between them. Germline CDR1 and CDR2: MNHEY and SMNVEV (reference sequence). The CDR3 consists of 14 residues. CDR3 nucleotides: TGTGCCAGCAGTCTACGGTCGGGGGCCTACGAGCAGTACTTC. It codes for CASSLRSGAYEQYF.

The chain joins TRBV18 to TRBJ1-3, with 7 positions matching TRBD1. The CDR3 consists of 15 residues. J lost 4 bases, V lost 7 bases, and 10 bases had no gene match. Germline V gene data show CDR1 as KGHSH and CDR2 as LQKENI. DNA of the CDR3: TGTGCCAGCTACCCAGGACAGGCCGGCGGAAACACCATATATTTT. Translating gives CASYPGQAGGNTIYF. Full variable domain (remainder filled in from reference TRBV18 and TRBJ1-3): NAGVMQNPRHLVRRRGQEARLRCSPMKGHSHVYWYRQLPEEGLKFMVYLQKENIIDESGMPKERFSAEFPKEGPSILRIQQVVRGDSAAYFCASYPGQAGGNTIYFGEGSWLTVV.

The CDR3 loop reads CASSQDWGGRNEQFF. The CDR3 nucleotides are TGCGCCAGCAGCCAAGATTGGGGGGGGCGCAATGAGCAGTTCTTC. The chain combines TRBV4-3 with TRBJ2-1; D perhaps matches TRBD2 (7 bases). The germline V gene has CDR1 LGHNA and CDR2 YSLEER. The CDR3 has 15 residues. With 0 bases removed from V and 6 bases from J, the gap between germline ends came to 12 bases.

This clone has just one count. V and J are TRBV12-3 or TRBV12-4 and TRBJ1-1; 8 bases are a match to TRBD1. Trimming at V came to 3 bases and at J to 7 bases, leaving 1 base not matched to a gene. The CDR3 is 12 residues long. CDR3 sequence (DNA): TGTGCCAGCAGTTTCGGGACAGGTGAAGCTTTCTTT. Translating it yields CASSFGTGEAFF.

The rearrangement uses TRBV3-1 (or the pseudogene TRBV3-2) and TRBJ2-4, with 7 positions matching TRBD1. The CDR3 totals 21 residues. Germline V gene data show CDR1 as LGHDT and CDR2 as YNNKEL (reference sequence). J was trimmed by 0 bases and V by 2 bases; bases with no gene match: 19. The CDR3 DNA follows: TGTGCCAGCAGCCAACGAAACAACGACGTACAGGGGCTGCTAGCCAAAAACATTCAGTACTTC. Encoded protein: CASSQRNNDVQGLLAKNIQYF.

There are a few counts of this clone. CDR3 bases: TGTGCCAGCAGTTCCCACACAGGATTCGGCCGCGAGCAGTACTTC. It yields the protein CASSSHTGFGREQYF. J is TRBJ2-7 and V is TRBV28; weak D call: TRBD1 (5 bases). CDR1 is MDHEN, CDR2 SYDVKM, per germline. V was cut by 4 bases and J by 6 bases, with 19 bases left in between. This CDR3 has 15 amino acids.

The chain carries TRBV15 and TRBJ2-5, with D possibly being TRBD2 (5 bases). The germline V and J ends were trimmed by 4 bases and 5 bases, with 11 bases remaining between them. This CDR3 comprises 13 residues. In germline, CDR1 is LNHNV, CDR2 YYDKDF (reference sequence). The CDR3 coding sequence is TGTGCCACCAGCACGGGGAAGTGGGAGACCCAGTACTTC. Translating gives CATSTGKWETQYF.

The chain has TRBV6-5 and TRBJ1-2; 7 bases are shared with TRBD1. This CDR3 is built from 14 residues. V trimming: 6 bases; J trimming: 2 bases; junction bases outside the gene matches: 6. The germline V gene encodes CDR1 MNHEY and CDR2 SVGAGI. The DNA of the CDR3 is TGTGCCAGCAGCCCGACAGGGATGAACTATGGCTACACCTTC. Residues: CASSPTGMNYGYTF.

The CDR3 spells CASSDPTSGRFYNEQFF. The CDR3 DNA sequence: TGTGCCAGCAGCGACCCGACTAGCGGGAGGTTCTACAATGAGCAGTTCTTC. The chain joins TRBV9 to TRBJ2-1; 13 bases are shared with TRBD2. V gave up 3 bases and J gave up 3 bases; unmatched junction bases: 6. The CDR3 is 17 residues long. Looked up from germline, CDR1 is SGDLS and CDR2 is YYNGEE. Supplemented by reference TRBV9 and TRBJ2-1, the full variable domain reads DSGVTQTPKHLITATGQRVTLRCSPRSGDLSVYWYQQSLDQGLQFLIQYYNGEERAKGNILERFSAQQFPDLHSELNLSSLELGDSALYFCASSDPTSGRFYNEQFFGPGTRLTVL.

The chain joins TRBV5-1 to TRBJ1-4; possible D gene TRBD1, 5 bases. Deletions cut 1 base from V and 6 bases from J, with 16 bases between. CDR1 SGHRS and CDR2 YFSETQ come from the germline V gene. This CDR3 contains 16 residues. CDR3 sequence reads: CASSLQVAGRDEKLFF. CDR3 bases: TGCGCCAGCAGCTTGCAAGTCGCGGGACGGGATGAAAAACTGTTTTTT.

This rearrangement joins TRBV14 to TRBJ1-2; D gene ambiguous. V was pared by 1 base and J by 8 bases, with 8 bases between. The germline gives CDR1 SGHDN, CDR2 FVKESK. CDR3 length equals 12 residues. Here the CDR3 reads CASSQVYGGYTF. The CDR3 coding sequence is TGTGCCAGCAGCCAAGTTTACGGGGGCTACACCTTC. The full variable domain, its missing parts supplied by reference TRBV14 and TRBJ1-2, is EAGVTQFPSHSVIEKGQTVTLRCDPISGHDNLYWYRRVMGKEIKFLLHFVKESKQDESGMPNNRFLAERTGGTYSTLKVQPAELEDSGVYFCASSQVYGGYTFGSGTRLTVV.

V and J are TRBV5-1 and TRBJ1-1; D perhaps matches TRBD1 (5 bases). Trimming left V 0 bases short and J 4 bases short, with 13 bases between. Germline lookup yields CDR1 SGHRS and CDR2 YFSETQ. The CDR3 is 15 amino acids. CDR3 sequence reads: CASSLEQAQSTEAFF. The CDR3 nucleotides read TGCGCCAGCAGCTTGGAACAGGCCCAAAGCACTGAAGCTTTCTTT.

The chain carries TRBV4-1 and TRBJ2-3; 10 bases line up with TRBD1. V shed 2 bases, J shed 1 base, and the junction held 3 bases outside the gene matches. The CDR3 is 16 residues long. Germline-derived CDR1 and CDR2 are MGHRA and YSYEKL. CDR3: CASSQLGTGGTDTQYF. Here the CDR3 DNA reads TGCGCCAGCAGCCAATTAGGGACAGGGGGCACAGATACGCAGTATTTT.

The rearrangement links TRBV3-1 (or the pseudogene TRBV3-2) to TRBJ2-5, with TRBD1 matching 12 bases. V shed 3 bases and J 5 bases; nucleotides not matched to a gene: 4. CDR3 length equals 15 residues. CDR1 LGHDT and CDR2 YNNKEL come from the germline V gene (reference sequence). The CDR3 spells CASSQTGQGAETQYF. The CDR3 nucleotides are TGTGCCAGCAGCCAGACGGGACAGGGGGCTGAGACCCAGTACTTC.

The chain employs TRBV3-1 (or the pseudogene TRBV3-2) and TRBJ2-7; D unresolved. V was pared by 4 bases and J by 4 bases, with 8 bases between. The CDR3 length is 12 residues. Germline-derived CDR1 and CDR2 are LGHDT and YNNKEL (reference sequence). This CDR3 reads CASSRGQYEQYF. In DNA, the CDR3 is TGTGCCAGCAGCCGCGGCCAATACGAGCAGTACTTC.

V gene TRBV3-1 (or the pseudogene TRBV3-2) combines with J gene TRBJ2-5; 9 positions match TRBD2. Germline values: CDR1 LGHDT, CDR2 YNNKEL (reference sequence). This CDR3 region has 19 residues. V trimming: 4 bases; J trimming: 5 bases; junction bases outside the gene matches: 20. CDR3 protein: CASSPLNRRGGAWEETQYF. Written as DNA, the CDR3 is TGTGCCAGCAGCCCCCTGAATCGGCGCGGGGGGGCTTGGGAGGAGACCCAGTACTTC.

This chain links TRBV10-3 with TRBJ1-3; TRBD1 agrees at 8 bases. V trimming: 7 bases; J trimming: 4 bases; junction bases outside the gene matches: 6. Per germline, CDR1 ENHRY and CDR2 SYGVKD. This CDR3 contains 14 residues. The CDR3 loop reads CAITIDRGGNTIYF. CDR3 in DNA: TGTGCCATCACAATTGACAGGGGAGGAAACACCATATATTTT.

The rearrangement links TRBV18 to TRBJ1-6; 7 bases line up with TRBD1. Germline V lookup: CDR1 KGHSH, CDR2 LQKENI. V trimming: 0 bases; J trimming: 8 bases; junction bases outside the gene matches: 4. The CDR3 contains 15 residues. The CDR3 region is CASSPPTGTDSPLHF. The DNA of the CDR3 is TGTGCCAGCTCACCACCGACAGGGACAGATTCACCCCTCCACTTT.